A single sample is the source of the 31 T cell receptor beta chains below, sequenced in a study of CD8+ T cells in alopecia areata. Reverse transcription of extracted RNA yielded cDNA, which provided the sequencing template. The repertoire was sequenced with immunoSEQ multiplex PCR; TCRdb's copy has only in-frame clones and lacks some. The sample holds around 140,000 clones, about 60% seen once. Material: CD4+ T cells sorted from blood, obtained at week 0. The receptors derive from a human donor with alopecia areata.

The chain uses TRBV5-1 and TRBJ1-1; TRBD1 is a possible D gene (5 bases). V lost 4 bases and J 2 bases, leaving 18 bases between the germline ends. The germline CDR1 and CDR2 sequences are SGHRS and YFSETQ. The CDR3 totals 16 residues. Here the CDR3 reads CASSKSRGTTNTEAFF. The CDR3 region has the DNA TGCGCCAGCAGCAAGTCGAGAGGGACTACCAACACTGAAGCTTTCTTT.

The chain employs TRBV11-2 and TRBJ2-7; no reliable D call. The CDR3 consists of 14 residues. Germline assignment: CDR1 SGHAT and CDR2 FQNNGV. V gave up 5 bases and J gave up 4 bases, with 15 bases separating them. The CDR3 reads CASSLSDTLYEQYF. The CDR3 DNA is TGTGCCAGCAGCCTCTCAGACACTTTGTACGAGCAGTACTTC.

The table lists this clone with a count of one. The chain combines TRBV5-1 with TRBJ2-2; tentatively, D is TRBD2 (7 bases). Germline V CDR1 and CDR2: SGHRS, YFSETQ. Trimming took 0 bases from V and 4 from J, leaving 16 bases between them. The CDR3 spans 17 residues. CDR3 sequence (DNA): TGCGCCAGCAGCTTGGCCAAGGGGGGGTTCCCCACCGGGGAGCTGTTTTTT. Its translation is CASSLAKGGFPTGELFF.

V is TRBV2 and J is TRBJ2-2; 8 nucleotides agree with TRBD1. Losses at the gene ends were 2 bases for V and 1 base for J; bases not matched to a gene: 3. This CDR3 region has 16 residues. Germline V gives CDR1 SNHLY, CDR2 FYNNEI. The CDR3 protein is CASSEIGTGNTGELFF. DNA of the CDR3: TGTGCCAGCAGTGAAATCGGGACAGGGAACACCGGGGAGCTGTTTTTT. The full variable domain, with the rest looked up from reference TRBV2 and TRBJ2-2, is EPEVTQTPSHQVTQMGQEVILRCVPISNHLYFYWYRQILGQKVEFLVSFYNNEISEKSEIFDDQFSVERPDGSNFTLKIRSTKLEDSAMYFCASSEIGTGNTGELFFGEGSRLTVL.

This clone is a singleton in its sample. The chain combines TRBV18 with TRBJ2-3, with D unclear. The V end lost 1 base, the J end lost 2 bases, and 7 bases lay between the germline ends. CDR1 is KGHSH and CDR2 is LQKENI in the germline V gene. This CDR3 is 14 amino acids long. CDR3 nucleotide sequence: TGTGCCAGCTCACCACGGGTGGACACAGATACGCAGTATTTT. This encodes CASSPRVDTDTQYF.

V usage is TRBV30 and J usage is TRBJ2-5; D unclear. Trimming shortened V by 3 bases and J by 1 base, and 6 bases separated the two germline ends. CDR1 GTSNPN and CDR2 SVGIG come from the germline V gene (reference sequence). The CDR3 has 12 residues. Here the CDR3 reads CAWRAVQETQYF. DNA for the CDR3: TGTGCCTGGAGGGCAGTCCAAGAGACCCAGTACTTC.

This clone was counted a few times. The gene calls are TRBV7-2 and TRBJ1-3; D gene unclear. CDR1 and CDR2 from the germline V gene are SGHTA and FQGNSA. The V end lost 6 bases, the J end lost 7 bases, and 13 bases lay between the germline ends. The CDR3 runs 13 residues. The CDR3 is CASSIQSRNTIYF. In nucleotides, the CDR3 is TGTGCCAGCAGTATCCAATCCCGGAACACCATATATTTT.

In its sample, this clone was seen a few times. The V call is TRBV7-8, the J call TRBJ1-2; unclear D gene. Trimming removed 5 bases at V and 2 bases at J, with 15 bases between. Germline CDR1 reads SGHVS; CDR2 reads FQNEAQ. This CDR3 contains 15 residues. Written as DNA, the CDR3 is TGTGCCAGCAGCCCGGTGGCGGCGGAAAACTATGGCTACACCTTC. Encoded protein: CASSPVAAENYGYTF.

This clone was counted between two and nine times. This sequence joins TRBV29-1 and TRBJ1-3, with D tentatively TRBD1 (6 bases). Trimming took off 4 bases at V and 3 bases at J, with 13 bases between the two ends. From germline, CDR1 is SQVTM and CDR2 ANQGSEA. The length of the CDR3 is 14 residues. CDR3 protein: CSVVPGAVGNTIYF. DNA for the CDR3: TGCAGCGTTGTCCCGGGGGCAGTTGGAAACACCATATATTTT.

The rearrangement links TRBV6-5 to TRBJ2-3; 7 positions match TRBD1. CDR1 and CDR2 from the germline V gene are MNHEY and SVGAGI. V was pared by 0 bases and J by 2 bases, with 2 bases of the junction left unmatched. The CDR3 loop spans 15 amino acids. The CDR3 sequence is CASSYSGQSTDTQYF. CDR3 coding DNA: TGTGCCAGCAGTTACTCGGGACAGTCCACAGATACGCAGTATTTT.

This chain connects TRBV11-1 to TRBJ1-1; TRBD1 might be the D (6 bases). V gave up 5 bases and J gave up 0 bases, with 16 bases separating them. Germline values: CDR1 SGHAT, CDR2 FQDESV (reference sequence). This CDR3 contains 16 residues. The CDR3 region has the DNA TGTGCCAGCAGCCCAACGGGGGGCGGCATGAACACTGAAGCTTTCTTT. Translated: CASSPTGGGMNTEAFF.

The chain is built from TRBV7-3 and TRBJ2-6; the D is unclear. CDR3 size: 18 residues. Germline-derived CDR1 and CDR2 are SGHTA and FQGTGA. V dropped 2 bases and J dropped 0 bases, with 14 bases sitting between them. The CDR3 loop reads CASSLDGFVASGANVLTF. CDR3 in DNA: TGTGCCAGCAGCTTAGATGGTTTCGTGGCCTCTGGGGCCAACGTCCTGACTTTC.

This clone has just one count. V is TRBV13 and J is TRBJ2-3; D not resolved. The CDR3 loop spans 12 amino acids. The V and J ends lost 5 bases and 8 bases respectively, with 11 bases between them. The germline V gene encodes CDR1 PRHDT and CDR2 FYEKMQ (reference sequence). The CDR3 DNA sequence: TGTGCCAGCAGCCCCCGAAGAGGTACGCAGTATTTT. This codes for CASSPRRGTQYF.

The rearrangement links TRBV5-4 to TRBJ1-2, with D unresolved. The CDR3 is made up of 14 amino acids. Germline V gene sequence: CDR1 SGHNT, CDR2 YYREEE (reference sequence). Deletions cut 5 bases from V and 8 bases from J, with 19 bases between. The CDR3 sequence: CASSSPGNFRGYTF. The CDR3 bases are TGTGCCAGCAGTTCACCGGGCAACTTTCGCGGCTACACCTTC.

The V and J genes are TRBV4-3 and TRBJ2-7; tentatively, D is TRBD1 (6 bases). Trimming took 4 bases from V and 0 from J, leaving 7 bases between them. From germline, CDR1 is LGHNA and CDR2 YSLEER. The CDR3 has 13 amino acids. This CDR3 reads CASSRDTSYEQYF. The CDR3 DNA follows: TGCGCCAGCAGCCGGGACACCTCCTACGAGCAGTACTTC.

This clone was counted a single time. The rearrangement joins TRBV4-3 to TRBJ1-2, with D possibly being TRBD1 (5 bases). The germline V gene has CDR1 LGHNA and CDR2 YSLEER. This CDR3 is built from 15 residues. V was clipped by 0 bases and J by 8 bases, with 16 bases between them. CDR3: CASSQEGTSRGGYTF. The CDR3 DNA reads TGCGCCAGCAGCCAAGAAGGGACCTCGAGGGGAGGCTACACCTTC.

Details on this clone: Other DNA sequences in the same sample also yield this CDR3. The gene calls are TRBV5-1 and TRBJ2-7, with 7 positions matching TRBD2. The CDR3 consists of 13 residues. The germline V gene encodes CDR1 SGHRS and CDR2 YFSETQ. V was clipped by 4 bases and J by 6 bases; unmatched bases: 7. This CDR3 reads CASSPSPGGEQYF. DNA for the CDR3: TGCGCCAGCAGCCCAAGCCCGGGGGGCGAGCAGTACTTC.

The chain joins TRBV29-1 to TRBJ2-7; 10 nucleotides match TRBD2. Trimming cost V 6 bases and J 5 bases; bases outside gene matches: 7. CDR1 SQVTM and CDR2 ANQGSEA come from the germline V gene. The CDR3 contains 13 residues. CDR3 in DNA: TGCAGCGTGGAGCGGGGGGGCATCCACGAGCAGTACTTC. This codes for CSVERGGIHEQYF.

V and J are TRBV29-1 and TRBJ1-1, with D maybe TRBD1 (6 bases). The CDR3 has 12 amino acids. Germline CDR1 is SQVTM and CDR2 is ANQGSEA. The V gene lost 5 bases and the J gene lost 4 bases, with 11 bases spanning the gap. In DNA, the CDR3 is TGCAGCGTTAAAGGGGGTAGCACTGAAGCTTTCTTT. Translating gives CSVKGGSTEAFF.

The chain joins TRBV6-5 to TRBJ2-5, with D perhaps given as TRBD1 or TRBD2 (6 bases each). Germline lookup yields CDR1 MNHEY and CDR2 SVGAGI. Trimming stripped 8 bases from V and 5 bases from J, with 18 bases between. This CDR3 is 14 amino acids long. As DNA, the CDR3 is TGTGCCAGCCGTCGGTGGGGGGCCGGGGAGACCCAGTACTTC. Amino acid sequence: CASRRWGAGETQYF.

Only one count was recorded for this clone. V usage is TRBV9 and J usage is TRBJ1-6; D is unclear. The CDR3 extends over 15 amino acids. V was shortened by 0 bases and J by 6 bases, with 10 bases between the two germline ends. The germline CDR1 and CDR2 sequences are SGDLS and YYNGEE. As DNA, the CDR3 is TGTGCCAGCAGCGTAGGAGGAAGCGGTAATTCACCCCTCCACTTT. Translation: CASSVGGSGNSPLHF.

This clone came up a few times. The chain uses TRBV6-5 and TRBJ1-5; 7 nucleotides agree with TRBD1. Germline loops: CDR1 MNHEY, CDR2 SVGAGI. The CDR3 is 14 residues long. V dropped 0 bases and J dropped 9; count of bases not matched to a gene: 5. The CDR3 nucleotides read TGTGCCAGCAGTTACTCATTCCAGGGGGGGCCCCAGCATTTT. Its protein is CASSYSFQGGPQHF.

J is TRBJ1-1 and V is TRBV11-2, with D possibly TRBD1 on 6 matching bases. Deletions cut 1 base from V and 3 bases from J, with 12 bases between. The CDR3 has 15 amino acids. Germline V gene data show CDR1 as SGHAT and CDR2 as FQNNGV. The CDR3 bases are TGTGCCAGCAGCTTAGGCAAGGGGGGGGACACTGAAGCTTTCTTT. It yields the protein CASSLGKGGDTEAFF. The whole variable domain, filled in from reference TRBV11-2 and TRBJ1-1, reads EAGVAQSPRYKIIEKRQSVAFWCNPISGHATLYWYQQILGQGPKLLIQFQNNGVVDDSQLPKDRFSAERLKGVDSTLKIQPAKLEDSAVYLCASSLGKGGDTEAFFGQGTRLTVV.

The J gene is TRBJ1-5, the V gene TRBV15; the D gene is possibly TRBD1 (5 bases). The CDR3 is 13 amino acids. Germline lookup yields CDR1 LNHNV and CDR2 YYDKDF (reference sequence). The V end was cut by 8 bases, the J end by 5 bases, with 13 bases between. In DNA form, the CDR3 reads TGTGCCACCGCTGCCTCGGGGGATCAGCCCCAGCATTTT. This sequence encodes CATAASGDQPQHF.

This clone was seen a few times. The chain has TRBV7-6 and TRBJ2-7; D may be TRBD2 (5 bases). Per germline, CDR1 SGHVS and CDR2 FNYEAQ. The CDR3 covers 15 residues. V lost 2 bases and J 1 base, leaving 12 bases between the germline ends. The CDR3: CASSLTAVRSYEQYF. As DNA, the CDR3 is TGTGCCAGCAGCTTAACAGCGGTAAGATCCTACGAGCAGTACTTC.

The chain links TRBV5-1 to TRBJ1-1; D uncertain. The germline V and J ends were trimmed by 4 bases and 1 base, with 8 bases remaining between them. This CDR3 has 13 residues. CDR1 is SGHRS and CDR2 is YFSETQ in the germline V gene. The CDR3 loop reads CASSQTQNTEAFF. The CDR3 DNA sequence: TGCGCCAGCAGCCAGACACAGAACACTGAAGCTTTCTTT.

The chain employs TRBV7-8 and TRBJ2-1; 9 bases are a match to TRBD1. This CDR3 region has 15 residues. After removal of 1 base from V and 8 bases from J, the junction contained 6 bases not matched to a gene. From germline, CDR1 is SGHVS and CDR2 FQNEAQ. The CDR3 nucleotides read TGTGCCAGCAGCTTAGGACAGGGGGGAGGGCATGAGCAGTTCTTC. It specifies CASSLGQGGGHEQFF.

V and J are TRBV6-5 and TRBJ1-2; TRBD1 agrees at 11 bases. V lost 2 bases, J lost 13 bases, and 3 bases stayed unmatched. CDR1 MNHEY and CDR2 SVGAGI come from the germline V gene. This CDR3 has 12 amino acids. The CDR3 nucleotides read TGTGCCAGCAGTTACGGACAGGGGGCGGCCACCTTC. Protein: CASSYGQGAATF.

This clone was observed a few times. The genes are TRBV11-2 and TRBJ2-7; D possibly corresponds to TRBD1 (8 bases). The germline CDR1 and CDR2 sequences are SGHAT and FQNNGV. V shed 1 base and J shed 3 bases, with 19 bases lying between them. The CDR3 sequence is 17 residues long. CDR3 sequence: CASSLVLMTGEGYEQYF. The DNA of the CDR3 is TGTGCCAGCAGCTTAGTTCTAATGACAGGGGAGGGCTACGAGCAGTACTTC. The whole variable domain, filled in from reference TRBV11-2 and TRBJ2-7, reads EAGVAQSPRYKIIEKRQSVAFWCNPISGHATLYWYQQILGQGPKLLIQFQNNGVVDDSQLPKDRFSAERLKGVDSTLKIQPAKLEDSAVYLCASSLVLMTGEGYEQYFGPGTRLTVT.

Only a few counts were recorded for this clone. The chain carries TRBV5-6 and TRBJ2-5, with D possibly being TRBD2 (5 bases). V lost 4 bases, J lost 5 bases, and 9 bases lay in between. This CDR3 spans 12 amino acids. Germline V gene data show CDR1 as SGHDT and CDR2 as YYEEEE. The CDR3 DNA follows: TGTGCCAGCAGCCCACTAGGCGAGACCCAGTACTTC. Translated, it gives CASSPLGETQYF.

The chain employs TRBV29-1 and TRBJ1-4, with a possible D match to TRBD1 (5 bases). CDR3 length: 11 amino acids. The germline V and J ends were trimmed by 6 bases and 5 bases, with 7 bases remaining between them. Germline values: CDR1 SQVTM, CDR2 ANQGSEA. In nucleotides, the CDR3 is TGCAGCGTCCGACAGAATGAAAAACTGTTTTTT. Residues: CSVRQNEKLFF.